Each of the 25 T cell receptor beta chains below was sequenced from the same sample in a study of blood T cell repertoires in COVID-19 (dated by TCRdb to 2020 to 2022). The library was produced with the immunoSEQ multiplex PCR assay. This immuneACCESS table, as held by TCRdb, lists in-frame sequences with V and J called but not all clones. Of the missing ones, under half trace to an unresolved V gene in checked studies; the others have no known cause. Within this sample are about 200,000 clones, with around 90% of them counted one time only. Clones ranked in the top ten supply around 8.9% of the sample. Sequencing was carried out using PBMCs or T cells enriched from blood (not recorded which). Source of these receptors: a woman between 18 and 30 years old who had recovered from COVID-19.

The chain joins TRBV4-1 to TRBJ2-2, with D maybe TRBD1 (6 bases). The germline gives CDR1 MGHRA, CDR2 YSYEKL. V shed 3 bases and J shed 10 bases, with 18 bases lying between them. The length of the CDR3 is 15 residues. Here the CDR3 reads CASSQTYTGSKELFF. The CDR3 region has the DNA TGCGCCAGCAGCCAGACATACACAGGGTCCAAGGAGCTGTTTTTT.

The V gene is TRBV12-3 or TRBV12-4, the J gene TRBJ2-1, with TRBD2 matching over 7 bases. V shed 3 bases and J 9 bases; nucleotides not matched to a gene: 2. This CDR3 is built from 12 residues. The CDR3: CASSLGGTEQFF. DNA for the CDR3: TGTGCCAGCAGTTTGGGGGGGACTGAGCAGTTCTTC.

This rearrangement joins TRBV28 to TRBJ1-6; 9 bases are shared with TRBD1. The CDR3 sequence is 16 residues long. J gave up 7 bases and V 4 bases, and 8 bases lay outside the gene matches. Germline CDR1 reads MDHEN; CDR2 reads SYDVKM. CDR3 sequence (DNA): TGTGCCAGCAGTTCACCCGGGACAGGGATGAATTCACCCCTCCACTTT. This codes for CASSSPGTGMNSPLHF.

The chain couples TRBV28 to TRBJ2-1; D is possibly TRBD2 (7 bases). CDR1 and CDR2 from the germline V gene are MDHEN and SYDVKM. This CDR3 has 14 residues. The V gene lost 7 bases and the J gene lost 9 bases, with 19 bases spanning the gap. The CDR3 DNA reads as TGTGCCAGCACCCTCGCGGGGGCTTGGAGTGAGCAGTTCTTC. Its protein is CASTLAGAWSEQFF.

The CDR3 protein is CASSMAGQLNQPQHF. CDR3 coding DNA: TGTGCCAGTAGTATGGCTGGACAGCTCAATCAGCCCCAGCATTTT. The rearrangement uses TRBV19 and TRBJ1-5, with a tentative D call TRBD1 (6 bases). Germline V gene sequence: CDR1 LNHDA, CDR2 SQIVND (reference sequence). Trimming took off 3 bases at V and 3 bases at J, with 12 bases between the two ends. CDR3 length: 15 residues.

The gene calls are TRBV29-1 and TRBJ2-7; TRBD1 aligns across 8 bases. There are 12 residues in the CDR3. Trimming at V came to 7 bases and at J to 3 bases, leaving 5 bases not matched to a gene. CDR1 and CDR2 from the germline V gene are SQVTM and ANQGSEA. CDR3 in DNA: TGCAGCGCCGGGACAGGTATCTACGAGCAGTACTTC. Protein: CSAGTGIYEQYF.

The chain recombines TRBV7-3 with TRBJ2-5; maybe TRBD1 (6 bases). The CDR3 spans 15 residues. With 5 bases removed from V and 5 bases from J, the gap between germline ends came to 18 bases. Germline values: CDR1 SGHTA, CDR2 FQGTGA. The CDR3 nucleotides are TGTGCCAGCAGCCCTACGGGGACCCAGGGGGAGACCCAGTACTTC. Translation gives CASSPTGTQGETQYF.

The rearrangement uses TRBV3-1 (or the pseudogene TRBV3-2) and TRBJ1-5; 8 positions agree with TRBD1. This CDR3 has 16 residues. Germline V gene lookup returns CDR1 LGHDT and CDR2 YNNKEL (reference sequence). J was trimmed by 6 bases and V by 3 bases; bases with no gene match: 10. The CDR3 DNA follows: TGTGCCAGCAGCCAGGGGACAGGCCATACCGGTCAGCCCCAGCATTTT. Translation: CASSQGTGHTGQPQHF.

The chain is built from TRBV5-6 and TRBJ1-1; D remains ambiguous. This CDR3 is built from 14 residues. Trimming pared 0 bases from V and 1 base from J, leaving 7 bases between. From germline, CDR1 is SGHDT and CDR2 YYEEEE. The CDR3 DNA sequence: TGTGCCAGCAGCTTGGTGACGGGGAACACTGAAGCTTTCTTT. Protein sequence: CASSLVTGNTEAFF.

This clone has just one count. The chain has TRBV6-5 and TRBJ1-6; D call uncertain. Germline V CDR1 and CDR2: MNHEY, SVGAGI. V was pared by 7 bases and J by 7 bases, with 14 bases between. The CDR3 contains 14 residues. The DNA for the CDR3 is TGTGCCAGCACCCTGTCCGGGAGGAATTCACCCCTCCACTTT. It is translated as CASTLSGRNSPLHF.

The chain recombines TRBV2 with TRBJ2-3; TRBD1 is a possible D gene (5 bases). CDR3 length: 15 amino acids. Trimming took 4 bases from V and 1 from J, leaving 12 bases between them. Germline CDR1 SNHLY, CDR2 FYNNEI. CDR3 amino acids: CASSGGRVRTDTQYF. In DNA form, the CDR3 reads TGTGCCAGCAGTGGGGGCAGGGTCCGCACAGATACGCAGTATTTT.

V gene TRBV24-1 combines with J gene TRBJ1-3, with D unresolved. With 3 bases removed from V and 0 bases from J, the gap between germline ends came to 2 bases. Germline CDR1 KGHDR, CDR2 SFDVKD. This CDR3 has 13 amino acids. CDR3 DNA sequence: TGTGCCACCAGTGATCACTCTGGAAACACCATATATTTT. This translates into CATSDHSGNTIYF.

This clone has a single count. V is TRBV27 and J is TRBJ1-2; D call uncertain. V lost 5 bases and J lost 5, with 18 bases in between. The CDR3 loop spans 15 amino acids. Germline V lookup: CDR1 MNHEY, CDR2 SMNVEV (reference sequence). This CDR3 is CASSAPGTVPYGYTF. The CDR3 region has the DNA TGTGCCAGCAGTGCGCCGGGAACAGTCCCGTATGGCTACACCTTC.

The chain links TRBV5-6 to TRBJ2-2, with 8 bases identical to TRBD2. The V and J ends lost 0 bases and 1 base, in that order; junction bases with no gene match: 11. This CDR3 has 19 residues. The V gene's germline CDR1 is SGHDT and CDR2 YYEEEE. CDR3 bases: TGTGCCAGCAGCTTGGTTTCCGAAAGCGGGGGCCAGAACACCGGGGAGCTGTTTTTT. Protein: CASSLVSESGGQNTGELFF.

The sample holds a few counts of this clone. The same CDR3 can be traced to other DNA sequences in this sample. The chain has TRBV30 and TRBJ1-5; TRBD1 matches 9 bases. J gave up 6 bases and V 2 bases, and 5 bases lay outside the gene matches. The CDR3 covers 14 residues. Germline-derived CDR1 and CDR2 are GTSNPN and SVGIG (reference sequence). Written as DNA, the CDR3 is TGTGCCTGGAGTTCAGACAGGGGGGCTCAGCCCCAGCATTTT. Protein sequence: CAWSSDRGAQPQHF.

This rearrangement joins TRBV11-2 to TRBJ2-2; TRBD1 matches 8 bases. This CDR3 contains 15 residues. Germline values: CDR1 SGHAT, CDR2 FQNNGV. V dropped 5 bases and J dropped 3; count of bases not matched to a gene: 5. CDR3 DNA: TGTGCCAGCAGCCTCAGGACAGGGTACACCGGGGAGCTGTTTTTT. This encodes CASSLRTGYTGELFF.

This clone came up once. This chain uses TRBV2 with TRBJ2-7, with D perhaps matching TRBD1 (5 bases). V lost 4 bases and J lost 4, with 8 bases in between. The CDR3 is 12 amino acids. Germline lookup yields CDR1 SNHLY and CDR2 FYNNEI. Here the CDR3 reads CASSGKGYEQYF. CDR3 DNA: TGTGCCAGCAGTGGTAAGGGGTACGAGCAGTACTTC.

The V gene is TRBV5-1, the J gene TRBJ1-1; a weak D match, TRBD1 (5 bases). The CDR3 length is 13 residues. V lost 0 bases to trimming and J lost 8 bases, with 11 bases between them. Germline CDR1 SGHRS, CDR2 YFSETQ. The CDR3 sequence: CASSLEAGSEAFF. The DNA of the CDR3 is TGCGCCAGCAGCTTGGAAGCAGGGTCCGAAGCTTTCTTT.

The chain carries TRBV29-1 and TRBJ2-7, with 7 nucleotides matching TRBD1. The ends lost 0 bases at V and 9 bases at J; junction bases unmatched: 5. Germline values: CDR1 SQVTM, CDR2 ANQGSEA. There are 12 residues in the CDR3. The CDR3 here is CSVEEARGRQYF. CDR3 bases: TGCAGCGTTGAAGAGGCTAGGGGGCGGCAGTACTTC.

This sequence joins TRBV15 and TRBJ2-1, with 10 bases lining up with TRBD2. CDR1 is LNHNV, CDR2 YYDKDF, per germline (reference sequence). CDR3 length: 16 residues. V was pared by 4 bases and J by 2 bases, with 5 bases of the junction left unmatched. The CDR3 bases are TGTGCCACCAGCAACCGGACTAGCGGAACCTACAATGAGCAGTTCTTC. Translating gives CATSNRTSGTYNEQFF.

The chain is built from TRBV28 and TRBJ1-5, with 10 nucleotides matching TRBD1. J gave up 10 bases and V 7 bases, and 13 bases lay outside the gene matches. The CDR3 totals 15 residues. CDR1 and CDR2 (germline): MDHEN, SYDVKM. In nucleotides, the CDR3 is TGTGCCAGCAATGGACGAGGGACAGGGGAGAAACCCCAGCATTTT. Residues: CASNGRGTGEKPQHF.

This chain uses TRBV5-3 with TRBJ1-5; possibly TRBD1 for D (6 bases). TRBV5-3 is an open reading frame whose function is uncertain. V lost 1 base to trimming and J lost 0 bases, with 14 bases between them. CDR3 length equals 17 residues. DNA for the CDR3: TGTGCCAGAAGCTTGCTGTGGGACAAGTATAGCAATCAGCCCCAGCATTTT. Its protein is CARSLLWDKYSNQPQHF.

The chain couples TRBV7-2 to TRBJ1-1; possibly TRBD1 for D (5 bases). There are 13 residues in the CDR3. Germline CDR1 and CDR2: SGHTA and FQGNSA. V lost 4 bases to trimming and J lost 4 bases, with 10 bases between them. The CDR3 DNA is TGTGCCAGCAGCTCCGGACACCTCACTGAAGCTTTCTTT. It codes for CASSSGHLTEAFF.

The rearrangement joins TRBV9 to TRBJ1-6, with a tentative D call TRBD1 (5 bases). Looked up from germline, CDR1 is SGDLS and CDR2 is YYNGEE. The CDR3 loop spans 15 amino acids. V gave up 0 bases and J gave up 6 bases, with 10 bases separating them. CDR3 sequence (DNA): TGTGCCAGCAGCGTAGGGGGGGGTCTTAATTCACCCCTCCACTTT. It codes for CASSVGGGLNSPLHF.

The rearrangement joins TRBV29-1 to TRBJ2-7; tentative D call: TRBD1 (5 bases). The CDR3 runs to 12 residues. CDR1 and CDR2 (germline): SQVTM, ANQGSEA. The V gene lost 4 bases and the J gene lost 3 bases, with 10 bases spanning the gap. CDR3: CSVGGSGYEQYF. CDR3 bases: TGCAGCGTTGGGGGCTCAGGCTACGAGCAGTACTTC.